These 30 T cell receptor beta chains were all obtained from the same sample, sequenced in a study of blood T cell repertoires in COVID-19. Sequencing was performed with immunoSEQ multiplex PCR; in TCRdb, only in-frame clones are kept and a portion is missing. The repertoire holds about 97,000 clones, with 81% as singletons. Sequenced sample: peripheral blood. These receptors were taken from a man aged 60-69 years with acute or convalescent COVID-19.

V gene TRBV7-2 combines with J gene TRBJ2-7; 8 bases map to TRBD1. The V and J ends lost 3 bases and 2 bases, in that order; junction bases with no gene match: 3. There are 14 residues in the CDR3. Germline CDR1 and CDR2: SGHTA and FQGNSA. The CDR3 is CASSLDRVTYEQYF. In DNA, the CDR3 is TGTGCCAGCAGCTTGGACAGGGTCACCTACGAGCAGTACTTC. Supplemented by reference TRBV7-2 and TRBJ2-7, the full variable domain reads GAGVSQSPSNKVTEKGKDVELRCDPISGHTALYWYRQSLGQGLEFLIYFQGNSAPDKSGLPSDRFSAERTGGSVSTLTIQRTQQEDSAVYLCASSLDRVTYEQYFGPGTRLTVT.

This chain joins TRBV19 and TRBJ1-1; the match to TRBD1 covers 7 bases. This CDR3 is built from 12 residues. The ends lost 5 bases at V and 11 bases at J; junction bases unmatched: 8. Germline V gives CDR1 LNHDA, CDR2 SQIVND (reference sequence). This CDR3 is CASSAHRGWAFF. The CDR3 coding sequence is TGTGCCAGTAGTGCCCACAGGGGATGGGCTTTCTTT.

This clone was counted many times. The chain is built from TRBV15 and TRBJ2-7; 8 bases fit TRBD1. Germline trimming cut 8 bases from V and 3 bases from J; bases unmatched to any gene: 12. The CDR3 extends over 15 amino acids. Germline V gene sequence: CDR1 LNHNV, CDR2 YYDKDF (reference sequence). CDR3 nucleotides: TGTGCCACCGCCCACCCTCCCAGGGGGCTCTACGAGCAGTACTTC. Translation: CATAHPPRGLYEQYF.

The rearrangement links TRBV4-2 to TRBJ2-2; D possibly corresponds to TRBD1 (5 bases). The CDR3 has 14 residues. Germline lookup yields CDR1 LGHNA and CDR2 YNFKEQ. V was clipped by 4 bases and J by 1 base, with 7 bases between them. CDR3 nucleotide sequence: TGTGCCAGCAGCCGCCAGGGGAACACCGGGGAGCTGTTTTTT. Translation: CASSRQGNTGELFF.

In DNA, the CDR3 is TGTGCCAGCAGCGAGGGGACAGGATTTTACAATGAGCAGTTCTTC. It is translated as CASSEGTGFYNEQFF. The chain uses TRBV5-5 and TRBJ2-1; 8 bases match TRBD1. In germline, CDR1 is SGHKS, CDR2 YYEKEE (reference sequence). V shed 4 bases and J 4 bases; nucleotides not matched to a gene: 7. The CDR3 covers 15 residues.

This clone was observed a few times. For the CDR3, the DNA is TGTGCCATCAAGGCGGGAGAAAGACCAGATACGCAGTATTTT. Its protein product is CAIKAGERPDTQYF. The chain recombines TRBV10-3 with TRBJ2-3; 7 nucleotides agree with TRBD2. From germline, CDR1 is ENHRY and CDR2 SYGVKD. The CDR3 is 14 residues long. V was pared by 7 bases and J by 4 bases, with 8 bases of the junction left unmatched.

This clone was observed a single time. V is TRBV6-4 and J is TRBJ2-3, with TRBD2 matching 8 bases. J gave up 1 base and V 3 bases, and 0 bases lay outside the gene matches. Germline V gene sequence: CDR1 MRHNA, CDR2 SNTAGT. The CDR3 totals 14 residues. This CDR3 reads CASSERGGTDTQYF. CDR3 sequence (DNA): TGTGCCAGCAGTGAGCGGGGGGGCACAGATACGCAGTATTTT.

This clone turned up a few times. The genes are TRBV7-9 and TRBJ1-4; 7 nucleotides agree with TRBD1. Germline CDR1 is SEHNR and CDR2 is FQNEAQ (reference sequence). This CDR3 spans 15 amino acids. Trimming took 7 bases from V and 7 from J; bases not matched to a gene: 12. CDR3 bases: TGTGCCAGCACCGTATCCAGGGGGGTTTTTGAAAAACTGTTTTTT. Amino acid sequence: CASTVSRGVFEKLFF.

DNA of the CDR3: TGTGCCAGTATGAGGCGAATGATCGGGATCACTGGCAATCAGCCCCAGCATTTT. Translated: CASMRRMIGITGNQPQHF. The V gene is TRBV19, the J gene TRBJ1-5; D gene uncertain. The CDR3 is 18 residues long. The germline V and J ends were trimmed by 7 bases and 2 bases, with 24 bases remaining between them. The germline CDR1 and CDR2 sequences are LNHDA and SQIVND (reference sequence).

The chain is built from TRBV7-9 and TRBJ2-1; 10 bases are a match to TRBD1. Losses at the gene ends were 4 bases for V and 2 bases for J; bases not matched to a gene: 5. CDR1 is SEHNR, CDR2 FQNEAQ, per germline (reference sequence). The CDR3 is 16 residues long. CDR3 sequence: CASSYPDRGAYNEQFF. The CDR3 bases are TGTGCCAGCAGCTACCCGGACAGGGGGGCCTACAATGAGCAGTTCTTC. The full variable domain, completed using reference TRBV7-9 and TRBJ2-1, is DTGVSQNPRHKITKRGQNVTFRCDPISEHNRLYWYRQTLGQGPEFLTYFQNEAQLEKSRLLSDRFSAERPKGSFSTLEIQRTEQGDSAMYLCASSYPDRGAYNEQFFGPGTRLTVL.

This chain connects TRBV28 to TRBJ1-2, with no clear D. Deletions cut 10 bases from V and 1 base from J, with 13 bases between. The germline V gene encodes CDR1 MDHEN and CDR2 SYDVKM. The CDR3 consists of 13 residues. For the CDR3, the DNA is TGTGCCATCTCGGGAGTGCTTAACTATGGCTACACCTTC. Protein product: CAISGVLNYGYTF.

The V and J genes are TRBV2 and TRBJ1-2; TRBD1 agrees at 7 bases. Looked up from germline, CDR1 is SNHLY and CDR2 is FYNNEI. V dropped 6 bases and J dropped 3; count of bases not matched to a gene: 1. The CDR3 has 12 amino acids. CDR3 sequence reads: CASSRGDYGYTF. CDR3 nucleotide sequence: TGTGCCAGCAGCAGGGGGGACTATGGCTACACCTTC.

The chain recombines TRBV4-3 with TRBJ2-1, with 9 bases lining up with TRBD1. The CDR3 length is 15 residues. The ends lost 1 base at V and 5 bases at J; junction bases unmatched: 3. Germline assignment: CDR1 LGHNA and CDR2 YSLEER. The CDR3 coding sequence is TGCGCCAGCAGCCAAGGAGGACAGGGGAACAATGAGCAGTTCTTC. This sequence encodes CASSQGGQGNNEQFF.

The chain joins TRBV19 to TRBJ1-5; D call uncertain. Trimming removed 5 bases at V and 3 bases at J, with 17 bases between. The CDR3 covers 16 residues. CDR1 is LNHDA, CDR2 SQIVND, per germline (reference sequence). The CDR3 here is CASSPPGGFSNQPQHF. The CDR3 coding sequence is TGTGCCAGTAGTCCCCCGGGTGGGTTCTCCAATCAGCCCCAGCATTTT.

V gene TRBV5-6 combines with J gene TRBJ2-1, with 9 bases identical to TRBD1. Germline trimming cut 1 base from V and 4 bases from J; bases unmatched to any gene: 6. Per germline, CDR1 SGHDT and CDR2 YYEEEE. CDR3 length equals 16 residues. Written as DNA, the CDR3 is TGTGCCAGCAGCTTGCAGGGACAGGGAGGGTACAATGAGCAGTTCTTC. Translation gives CASSLQGQGGYNEQFF.

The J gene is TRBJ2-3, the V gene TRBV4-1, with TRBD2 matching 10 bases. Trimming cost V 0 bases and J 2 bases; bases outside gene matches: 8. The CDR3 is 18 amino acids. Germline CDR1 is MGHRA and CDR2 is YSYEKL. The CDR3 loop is CASSQEKRGGPYTDTQYF. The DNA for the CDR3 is TGCGCCAGCAGCCAAGAGAAGCGGGGGGGCCCTTACACAGATACGCAGTATTTT.

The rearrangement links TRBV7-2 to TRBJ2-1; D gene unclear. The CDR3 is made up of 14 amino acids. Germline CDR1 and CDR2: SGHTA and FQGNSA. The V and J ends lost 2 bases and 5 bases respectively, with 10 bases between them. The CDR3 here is CASSLSDSHNEQFF. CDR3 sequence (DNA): TGTGCCAGCAGCTTATCAGACTCTCACAATGAGCAGTTCTTC.

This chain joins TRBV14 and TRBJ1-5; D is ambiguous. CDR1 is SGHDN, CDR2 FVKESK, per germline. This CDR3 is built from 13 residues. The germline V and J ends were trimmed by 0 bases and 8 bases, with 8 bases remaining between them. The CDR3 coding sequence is TGTGCCAGCAGCCAAGATCTCCGCGAGCCCCAGCATTTT. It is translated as CASSQDLREPQHF.

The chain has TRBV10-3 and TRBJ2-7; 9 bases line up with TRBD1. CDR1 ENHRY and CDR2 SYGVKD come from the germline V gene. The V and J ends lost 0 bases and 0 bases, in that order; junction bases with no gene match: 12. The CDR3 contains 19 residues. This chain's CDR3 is CAISESGTGRGDLSYEQYF. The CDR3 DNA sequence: TGTGCCATCAGTGAGTCCGGGACAGGGAGAGGGGACCTCTCCTACGAGCAGTACTTC.

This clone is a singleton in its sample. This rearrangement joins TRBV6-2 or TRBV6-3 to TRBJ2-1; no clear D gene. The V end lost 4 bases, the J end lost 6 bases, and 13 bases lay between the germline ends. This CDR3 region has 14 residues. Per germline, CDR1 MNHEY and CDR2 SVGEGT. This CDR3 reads CASSFTISINEQFF. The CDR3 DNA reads TGTGCCAGCAGTTTCACTATATCGATCAATGAGCAGTTCTTC.

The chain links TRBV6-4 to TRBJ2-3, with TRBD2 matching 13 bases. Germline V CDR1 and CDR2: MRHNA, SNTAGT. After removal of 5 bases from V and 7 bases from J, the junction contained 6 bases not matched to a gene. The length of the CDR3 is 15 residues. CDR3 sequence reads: CASSPGTSGTYTQYF. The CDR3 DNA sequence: TGTGCCAGCAGTCCCGGGACTAGCGGGACTTATACGCAGTATTTT.

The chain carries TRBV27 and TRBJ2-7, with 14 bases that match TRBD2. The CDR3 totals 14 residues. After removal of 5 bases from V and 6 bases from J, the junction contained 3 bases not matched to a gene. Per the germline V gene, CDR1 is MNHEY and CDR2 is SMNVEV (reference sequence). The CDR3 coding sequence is TGTGCCAGCAGTCTGGGACTAGCGGGAGTCGAGCAGTACTTC. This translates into CASSLGLAGVEQYF.

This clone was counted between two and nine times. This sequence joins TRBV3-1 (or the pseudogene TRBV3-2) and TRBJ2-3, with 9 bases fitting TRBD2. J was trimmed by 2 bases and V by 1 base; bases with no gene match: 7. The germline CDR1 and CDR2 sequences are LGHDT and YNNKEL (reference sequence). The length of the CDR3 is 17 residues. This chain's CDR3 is CASSQGQTSGITDTQYF. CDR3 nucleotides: TGTGCCAGCAGCCAAGGTCAGACTAGCGGTATCACAGATACGCAGTATTTT.

The CDR3 protein is CASSIRYIPQGIVHTGELFF. In nucleotides, the CDR3 is TGTGCCAGCAGCATACGATATATACCTCAGGGAATAGTGCACACCGGGGAGCTGTTTTTT. The V gene is TRBV7-8, the J gene TRBJ2-2; tentative D call: TRBD1 (5 bases). Trimming pared 5 bases from V and 3 bases from J, leaving 28 bases between. Germline V gene sequence: CDR1 SGHVS, CDR2 FQNEAQ. This CDR3 region has 20 residues.

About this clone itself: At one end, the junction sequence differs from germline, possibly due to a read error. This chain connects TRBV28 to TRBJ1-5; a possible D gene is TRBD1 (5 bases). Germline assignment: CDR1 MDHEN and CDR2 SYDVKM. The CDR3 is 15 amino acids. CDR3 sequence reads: CASSSGQAGNLPQHF. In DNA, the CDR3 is TGTGCCAGCAGTTCCGGACAAGCAGGTAATCTGCCCCAGCATTTT.

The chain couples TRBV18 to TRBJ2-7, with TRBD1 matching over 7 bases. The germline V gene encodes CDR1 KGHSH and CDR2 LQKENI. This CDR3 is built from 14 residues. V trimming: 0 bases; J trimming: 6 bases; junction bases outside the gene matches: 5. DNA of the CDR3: TGTGCCAGCTCACCACCTGGACAGGCCTCCGAGCAGTACTTC. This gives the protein CASSPPGQASEQYF.

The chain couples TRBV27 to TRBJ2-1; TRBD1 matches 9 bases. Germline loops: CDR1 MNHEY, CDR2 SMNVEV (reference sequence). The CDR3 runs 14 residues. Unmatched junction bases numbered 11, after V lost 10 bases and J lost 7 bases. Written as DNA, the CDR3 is TGTGCCACCCAATACAGGGGGCTAAATAATGAGCAGTTCTTC. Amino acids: CATQYRGLNNEQFF.

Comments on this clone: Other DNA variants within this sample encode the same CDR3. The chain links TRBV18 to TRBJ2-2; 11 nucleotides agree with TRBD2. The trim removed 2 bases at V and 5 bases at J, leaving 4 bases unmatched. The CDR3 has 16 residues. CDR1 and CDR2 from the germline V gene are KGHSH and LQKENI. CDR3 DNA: TGTGCCAGCTCACCAACTAGCGGGAGAGTAACCGGGGAGCTGTTTTTT. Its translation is CASSPTSGRVTGELFF.

CDR3 sequence (DNA): TGTGCCAGCAAGTCAACTAGCGGGGGGGCCGCAGATACGCAGTATTTT. Protein product: CASKSTSGGAADTQYF. The V call is TRBV2, the J call TRBJ2-3, with 13 bases aligning to TRBD2. J lost 4 bases, V lost 7 bases, and 8 bases had no gene match. This CDR3 comprises 16 residues. Looked up from germline, CDR1 is SNHLY and CDR2 is FYNNEI.

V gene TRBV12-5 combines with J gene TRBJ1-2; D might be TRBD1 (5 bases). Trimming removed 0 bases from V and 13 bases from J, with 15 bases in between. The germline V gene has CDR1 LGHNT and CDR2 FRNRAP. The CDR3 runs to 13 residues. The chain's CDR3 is CASGLVQGAYRTF. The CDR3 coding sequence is TGTGCTAGTGGTTTGGTACAAGGGGCGTATCGCACCTTC. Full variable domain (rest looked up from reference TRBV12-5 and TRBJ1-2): DARVTQTPRHKVTEMGQEVTMRCQPILGHNTVFWYRQTMMQGLELLAYFRNRAPLDDSGMPKDRFSAEMPDATLATLKIQPSEPRDSAVYFCASGLVQGAYRTFGSGTRLTVV.